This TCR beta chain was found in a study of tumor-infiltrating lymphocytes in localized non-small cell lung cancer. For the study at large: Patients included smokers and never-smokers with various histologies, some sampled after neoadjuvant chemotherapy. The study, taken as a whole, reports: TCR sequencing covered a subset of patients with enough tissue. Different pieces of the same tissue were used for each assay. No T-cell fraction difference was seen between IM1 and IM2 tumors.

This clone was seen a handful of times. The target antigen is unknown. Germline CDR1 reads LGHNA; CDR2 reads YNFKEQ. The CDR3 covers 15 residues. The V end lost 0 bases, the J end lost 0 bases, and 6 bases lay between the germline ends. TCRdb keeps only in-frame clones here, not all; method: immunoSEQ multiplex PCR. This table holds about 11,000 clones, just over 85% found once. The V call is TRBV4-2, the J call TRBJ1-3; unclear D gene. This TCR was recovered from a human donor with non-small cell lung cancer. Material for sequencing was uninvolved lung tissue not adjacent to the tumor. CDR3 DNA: TGTGCCAGCAGCCAAGAAAAGAGCTCTGGAAACACCATATATTTT. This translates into CASSQEKSSGNTIYF.